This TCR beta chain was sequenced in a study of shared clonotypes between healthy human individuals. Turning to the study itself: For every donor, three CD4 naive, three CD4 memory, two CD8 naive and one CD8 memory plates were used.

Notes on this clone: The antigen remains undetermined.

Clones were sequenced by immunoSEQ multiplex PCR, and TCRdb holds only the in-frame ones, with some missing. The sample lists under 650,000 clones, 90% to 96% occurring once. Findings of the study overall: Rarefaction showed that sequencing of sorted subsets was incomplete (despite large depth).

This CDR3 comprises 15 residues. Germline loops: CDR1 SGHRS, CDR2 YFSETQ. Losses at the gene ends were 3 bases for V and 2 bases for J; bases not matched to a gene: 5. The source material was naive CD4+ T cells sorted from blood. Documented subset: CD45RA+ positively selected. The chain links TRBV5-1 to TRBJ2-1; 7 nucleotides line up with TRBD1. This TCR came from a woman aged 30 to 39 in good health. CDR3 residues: CASSSGQATYNEQFF. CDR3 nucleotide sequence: TGCGCCAGCAGCTCCGGACAGGCGACCTACAATGAGCAGTTCTTC.